The 5 T cell receptor beta chains in this list originate from one sample, sequenced in a study of CD8 T cells in ankylosing spondylitis. In TCRdb, the 5' RACE reads were re-called with MiXCR into one record per CDR3 protein. Among 150,000 to 200,000 distinct CDR3 sequences listed, approximately 18% were seen once. Sequencing was done on a sample of blood, either unsorted or a sorted T cell fraction (not recorded which). The receptor set was obtained from a male donor under 30 with ankylosing spondylitis or in good health (not recorded which).

This clonotype was detected ten times or more. This rearrangement joins TRBV19 to TRBJ2-1; weak D call: TRBD2 (6 bases). CDR1 LNHDA and CDR2 SQIVND come from the germline V gene (reference sequence). V lost 5 bases to trimming and J lost 4 bases, with 12 bases between them. CDR3 length: 14 amino acids. The CDR3 loop reads CASSVVAAYNEQFF. CDR3 DNA sequence: TGTGCCAGTAGTGTGGTAGCGGCTTACAATGAGCAGTTCTTC.

This clonotype has a count of ten or more. The genes are TRBV24-1 and TRBJ2-7; the D gene is possibly TRBD2 (6 bases). Trimming removed 1 base at V and 6 bases at J, with 27 bases between. The length of the CDR3 is 19 residues. CDR1 and CDR2 (germline): KGHDR, SFDVKD. CDR3 sequence (DNA): TGTGCCACCAGTGATTTACGGGACGGGACTTTTGAGCGTATCGTCGAGCAGTACGTC. Protein: CATSDLRDGTFERIVEQYV.

The chain carries TRBV20-1 and TRBJ2-7; tentative D call: TRBD2 (6 bases). The CDR3 is 13 residues long. CDR1 DFQATT and CDR2 SNEGSKA come from the germline V gene (reference sequence). Trimming pared 7 bases from V and 0 bases from J, leaving 13 bases between. The CDR3: CSVGGSSSYEQYV. The CDR3 nucleotides read TGCAGTGTGGGGGGAAGCAGCTCCTACGAGCAGTACGTC.

This clonotype was seen more than once but under ten times. The V gene is TRBV27, the J gene TRBJ2-5, with 7 nucleotides matching TRBD1. Germline loops: CDR1 MNHEY, CDR2 SMNVEV (reference sequence). The CDR3 contains 15 residues. The V segment lost 6 bases and the J segment 5 bases; nucleotides outside the gene matches: 12. CDR3 region: CASSRLTGIGETQYF. The CDR3 nucleotides are TGTGCCAGCAGCCGCCTGACAGGGATCGGGGAGACCCAGTACTTC.

In this sample, this clonotype turned up many times. The chain links TRBV12-3 or TRBV12-4 to TRBJ1-5, with TRBD1 identical over 9 bases. This CDR3 has 14 amino acids. V lost 6 bases and J lost 6; bases outside the gene matches: 6. The DNA of the CDR3 is TGTGCCAGCAGCCAGACAGGGGGAAGTCAGCCCCAGCATTTT. Residues: CASSQTGGSQPQHF.